The 30 T cell receptor beta chains presented below share a single source sample, sequenced in a study of early T cells in non-severe SARS-CoV-2 infection. MiXCR, run by TCRdb on the 5' RACE reads, gives a single entry per CDR3 protein. The table lists approximately 77,000 distinct CDR3 sequences, 12% of them singletons. This material consisted of whole blood, taken at baseline. The receptor source for this set is an adult who was a healthcare worker with PCR-confirmed SARS-CoV-2 infection or an uninfected control (not recorded which). The donor label of this sample is uncertain.

This sequence joins TRBV7-2 and TRBJ2-3; D possibly corresponds to TRBD2 (7 bases). Trimming pared 5 bases from V and 6 bases from J, leaving 21 bases between. CDR1 and CDR2 (germline): SGHTA, FQGNSA. The CDR3 runs 16 residues. The DNA for the CDR3 is TGTGCCAGCAGCCCGCCCTGGCGTTCGGGGGGCGATACGCAGTATTTT. It translates to CASSPPWRSGGDTQYF.

This clonotype was seen repeatedly, ten times or more. The chain carries TRBV7-3 and TRBJ1-1; D is uncertain. Germline V gene data show CDR1 as SGHTA and CDR2 as FQGTGA. Trimming left V 2 bases short and J 4 bases short, with 11 bases between. The CDR3 extends over 14 amino acids. The CDR3 sequence: CASSLFPGSTEAFF. The DNA of the CDR3 is TGTGCCAGCAGCTTATTCCCAGGTAGCACTGAAGCTTTCTTT.

This clonotype was seen a handful of times. The rearrangement joins TRBV6-6 to TRBJ1-2; D gene uncertain. Looked up from germline, CDR1 is MNHNY and CDR2 is SVGAGI (reference sequence). Trimming took 0 bases from V and 4 from J, leaving 9 bases between them. CDR3 length equals 14 residues. CDR3 in DNA: TGTGCCAGCAGTTACTCCGACACCACCTATGGCTACACCTTC. This encodes CASSYSDTTYGYTF.

The V gene is TRBV12-3 or TRBV12-4, the J gene TRBJ2-7, with D perhaps TRBD1 (6 bases). The CDR3 sequence is 12 residues long. The germline V and J ends were trimmed by 2 bases and 7 bases, with 9 bases remaining between them. CDR3 sequence reads: CASSLQGQEQYF. CDR3 coding DNA: TGTGCCAGCAGTTTACAGGGGCAAGAGCAGTACTTC.

The rearrangement uses TRBV6-2 or TRBV6-3 and TRBJ2-1, with 10 bases that match TRBD2. Germline V gene lookup returns CDR1 MNHEY and CDR2 SVGEGT. This CDR3 region has 17 residues. V dropped 4 bases and J dropped 7; count of bases not matched to a gene: 13. This CDR3 reads CASSFLPSGGAGNEQFF. In nucleotides, the CDR3 is TGTGCCAGCAGTTTCCTCCCCAGCGGGGGGGCGGGGAATGAGCAGTTCTTC.

This clonotype showed up many times. J is TRBJ2-7 and V is TRBV20-1; 7 nucleotides align to TRBD2. This CDR3 contains 13 residues. Germline values: CDR1 DFQATT, CDR2 SNEGSKA (reference sequence). The J segment lost 4 bases and the V segment lost 6 bases, leaving 9 bases of the junction unmatched. The CDR3 DNA sequence: TGCAGTGCAGCCCCGACTAGCTGGTACGAGCAGTACTTC. It translates to CSAAPTSWYEQYF.

This clonotype was detected only a few times. The rearrangement uses TRBV27 and TRBJ2-3, with a weak D call TRBD1 (6 bases). The CDR3 has 14 residues. CDR1 and CDR2 from the germline V gene are MNHEY and SMNVEV (reference sequence). Deletions cut 7 bases from V and 7 bases from J, with 18 bases between. The CDR3 DNA reads as TGTGCCAGCAAAGGGACAAAGAGGCGAAATACGCAGTATTTT. Translating gives CASKGTKRRNTQYF.

The rearrangement links TRBV4-2 to TRBJ2-5; 10 bases line up with TRBD2. This CDR3 spans 17 amino acids. V trimming: 3 bases; J trimming: 4 bases; junction bases outside the gene matches: 11. Germline CDR1 is LGHNA and CDR2 is YNFKEQ. The CDR3 reads CASSQEPSGGAGETQYF. The CDR3 DNA follows: TGTGCCAGCAGCCAGGAGCCAAGCGGGGGGGCGGGAGAGACCCAGTACTTC.

Only a few counts were recorded for this clonotype. The rearrangement uses TRBV3-1 and TRBJ1-4, with 8 bases fitting TRBD1. V trimming: 4 bases; J trimming: 7 bases; junction bases outside the gene matches: 8. Looked up from germline, CDR1 is LGHDT and CDR2 is YNNKEL (reference sequence). This CDR3 contains 15 residues. The CDR3 coding sequence is TGTGCCAGCAGCCCAATGACAGGGGCAGGTGAAAAACTGTTTTTT. This encodes CASSPMTGAGEKLFF.

This clonotype was seen more than once but under ten times. This chain uses TRBV2 with TRBJ2-2; 9 nucleotides align to TRBD1. V dropped 1 base and J dropped 5; count of bases not matched to a gene: 5. The length of the CDR3 is 16 residues. Germline V gives CDR1 SNHLY, CDR2 FYNNEI. The DNA for the CDR3 is TGTGCCAGCAGTGAAGACGGGACAGGGAGAACCGGGGAGCTGTTTTTT. Protein: CASSEDGTGRTGELFF.

The chain is built from TRBV2 and TRBJ2-1, with D possibly being TRBD1 or TRBD2 (5 bases each). Per the germline V gene, CDR1 is SNHLY and CDR2 is FYNNEI. Trimming took off 3 bases at V and 8 bases at J, with 8 bases between the two ends. This CDR3 comprises 12 residues. The CDR3, as DNA: TGTGCCAGCAGTGAGGGGGTCGATGAGCAGTTCTTC. It specifies CASSEGVDEQFF. Using reference TRBV2 and TRBJ2-1 for the parts outside the CDR3, the full variable domain is EPEVTQTPSHQVTQMGQEVILRCVPISNHLYFYWYRQILGQKVEFLVSFYNNEISEKSEIFDDQFSVERPDGSNFTLKIRSTKLEDSAMYFCASSEGVDEQFFGPGTRLTVL.

This clonotype showed up many times. The V and J genes are TRBV12-3 or TRBV12-4 and TRBJ1-5, with no clear D. The CDR3 length is 12 residues. V shed 5 bases and J shed 9 bases, with 11 bases lying between them. The CDR3 here is CASSQAPLPQHF. CDR3 nucleotides: TGTGCCAGCAGTCAGGCCCCCCTGCCCCAGCATTTT.

In DNA form, the CDR3 reads TGTGCCAGCAGTTACCAGGGTTATACCGGGGAGCTGTTTTTT. Protein product: CASSYQGYTGELFF. The J gene is TRBJ2-2, the V gene TRBV6-5; D is perhaps TRBD1 (5 bases). The CDR3 loop spans 14 amino acids. V was cut by 2 bases and J by 5 bases, with 9 bases left in between. Germline CDR1 is MNHEY and CDR2 is SVGAGI.

The chain carries TRBV20-1 and TRBJ2-1; D not resolved. Germline values: CDR1 DFQATT, CDR2 SNEGSKA (reference sequence). Trimming took off 6 bases at V and 6 bases at J, with 9 bases between the two ends. The CDR3 covers 11 residues. The CDR3 loop is CSAGVSNEQFF. CDR3 DNA sequence: TGCAGTGCCGGAGTTTCCAATGAGCAGTTCTTC.

The table lists this clonotype with many counts. The gene calls are TRBV6-1 and TRBJ2-3, with 10 bases aligning to TRBD2. With 7 bases clipped from V and 1 base from J, the junction kept 2 bases outside the gene matches. The CDR3 is 14 residues long. Per germline, CDR1 MNHNS and CDR2 SASEGT. The CDR3 here is CASIAGGGTDTQYF. DNA of the CDR3: TGTGCCAGCATAGCGGGAGGTGGCACAGATACGCAGTATTTT.

The gene calls are TRBV27 and TRBJ2-1; TRBD2 agrees at 12 bases. Germline V gene lookup returns CDR1 MNHEY and CDR2 SMNVEV (reference sequence). The CDR3 extends over 15 amino acids. J lost 7 bases, V lost 3 bases, and 4 bases had no gene match. CDR3 protein: CASSLTSGRVNEQFF. The CDR3 coding sequence is TGTGCCAGCAGTTTGACTAGCGGGAGAGTAAATGAGCAGTTCTTC.

Many counts were recorded for this clonotype. DNA for the CDR3: TGTGCTAGTGGTCCCACCTACACTGAAGCTTTCTTT. Translating it yields CASGPTYTEAFF. The rearrangement uses TRBV12-5 and TRBJ1-1; D ambiguous. Looked up from germline, CDR1 is LGHNT and CDR2 is FRNRAP. Trimming pared 5 bases from V and 3 bases from J, leaving 7 bases between. This CDR3 contains 12 residues.

This clonotype came up many times. The J gene is TRBJ2-5, the V gene TRBV15; D gene uncertain. The CDR3 contains 13 residues. Trimming took 0 bases from V and 2 from J, leaving 4 bases between them. Germline V gives CDR1 LNHNV, CDR2 YYDKDF (reference sequence). The CDR3 spells CATSRDTQETQYF. The DNA for the CDR3 is TGTGCCACCAGCAGAGACACACAAGAGACCCAGTACTTC.

This clonotype has a count of ten or more. The chain has TRBV7-2 and TRBJ2-7; D possibly corresponds to TRBD2 (7 bases). CDR3 size: 15 residues. V was shortened by 1 base and J by 5 bases, with 15 bases between the two germline ends. Germline CDR1 and CDR2: SGHTA and FQGNSA. This CDR3 reads CASSLEPGGKDEQYF. DNA of the CDR3: TGTGCCAGCAGCTTAGAACCGGGGGGCAAGGACGAGCAGTACTTC.

This clonotype showed up many times. The chain couples TRBV5-6 to TRBJ1-4; 9 bases are shared with TRBD1. There are 16 residues in the CDR3. Germline V gene data show CDR1 as SGHDT and CDR2 as YYEEEE. V was pared by 4 bases and J by 0 bases, with 4 bases of the junction left unmatched. The CDR3 protein is CASSGTGRTTNEKLFF. DNA for the CDR3: TGTGCCAGCAGCGGGACAGGGAGGACAACTAATGAAAAACTGTTTTTT. The complete variable domain, with remaining parts taken from reference TRBV5-6 and TRBJ1-4, reads DAGVTQSPTHLIKTRGQQVTLRCSPKSGHDTVSWYQQALGQGPQFIFQYYEEEERQRGNFPDRFSGHQFPNYSSELNVNALLLGDSALYLCASSGTGRTTNEKLFFGSGTQLSVL.

The V and J genes are TRBV11-2 and TRBJ2-3; maybe TRBD2 (5 bases). Germline lookup yields CDR1 SGHAT and CDR2 FQNNGV. V lost 6 bases and J lost 8, with 12 bases in between. The CDR3 length is 12 residues. CDR3 in DNA: TGTGCCAGCAGACTAACTAGTTCTACGCAGTATTTT. It encodes CASRLTSSTQYF.

This chain joins TRBV7-7 and TRBJ2-2; D may be TRBD1 or TRBD2 (6 bases each). This CDR3 has 15 amino acids. Trimming removed 2 bases from V and 3 bases from J, with 10 bases in between. Germline V lookup: CDR1 SSHAT, CDR2 FNYEAQ (reference sequence). The CDR3, as DNA: TGTGCCAGCAGCTTACGGGGGCCTGACACCGGGGAGCTGTTTTTT. Translating gives CASSLRGPDTGELFF.

The rearrangement joins TRBV12-5 to TRBJ1-2; D may be TRBD1 (5 bases). Trimming removed 5 bases at V and 12 bases at J, with 19 bases between. CDR3 length: 13 amino acids. CDR1 is LGHNT, CDR2 FRNRAP, per germline. In DNA, the CDR3 is TGTGCTAGTGGTCCGGGACCGAGTGGAATCCACACCTTC. It specifies CASGPGPSGIHTF.

The chain joins TRBV7-3 to TRBJ2-2; D is possibly TRBD1 or TRBD2 (5 bases each). The germline V gene encodes CDR1 SGHTA and CDR2 FQGTGA. V was cut by 5 bases and J by 8 bases, with 12 bases left in between. The CDR3 contains 13 residues. CDR3 nucleotide sequence: TGTGCCAGCAGCAGGGACCCTCCGGGGGAGCTGTTTTTT. This gives the protein CASSRDPPGELFF.

J is TRBJ1-1 and V is TRBV28; D perhaps matches TRBD1 (6 bases). CDR3 size: 12 residues. The germline V gene has CDR1 MDHEN and CDR2 SYDVKM. The V end lost 10 bases, the J end lost 6 bases, and 15 bases lay between the germline ends. The CDR3 spells CATVGGGPEAFF. Here the CDR3 DNA reads TGTGCCACCGTGGGAGGGGGTCCTGAAGCTTTCTTT.

This chain links TRBV3-1 with TRBJ1-1; a weak D match, TRBD1 (5 bases). The germline V and J ends were trimmed by 0 bases and 4 bases, with 9 bases remaining between them. The CDR3 is 14 amino acids. Germline V gene sequence: CDR1 LGHDT, CDR2 YNNKEL (reference sequence). For the CDR3, the DNA is TGTGCCAGCAGCCAAGATACGGGGGGCACTGAAGCTTTCTTT. It specifies CASSQDTGGTEAFF.

The chain links TRBV6-6 to TRBJ2-1, with 8 bases lining up with TRBD2. CDR3 length: 16 amino acids. V lost 0 bases, J lost 5 bases, and 6 bases stayed unmatched. Germline V gives CDR1 MNHNY, CDR2 SVGAGI (reference sequence). The CDR3 DNA is TGTGCCAGCAGTTACTCCAGAGCGACTAGCGACAATGAGCAGTTCTTC. It translates to CASSYSRATSDNEQFF.

This clonotype has ten or more counts. This chain uses TRBV12-3 or TRBV12-4 with TRBJ2-1; D is perhaps TRBD2 (6 bases). The CDR3 covers 14 residues. Trimming removed 10 bases from V and 4 bases from J, with 17 bases in between. The CDR3 is CATSGGDRYNEQFF. In nucleotides, the CDR3 is TGTGCCACCTCCGGGGGAGATCGTTACAATGAGCAGTTCTTC.

This clonotype came up many times. J is TRBJ2-3 and V is TRBV23-1, with D perhaps matching TRBD2 (5 bases). TRBV23-1 counts as an open reading frame of uncertain function. V was cut by 1 base and J by 2 bases, with 10 bases left in between. The CDR3 consists of 15 residues. The CDR3 bases are TGCGCCAGCAGTCAATGTAACGGGAACACAGATACGCAGTATTTT. Protein sequence: CASSQCNGNTDTQYF.

This clonotype was seen repeatedly, ten times or more. The chain employs TRBV3-1 and TRBJ1-5, with no clear D. Per the germline V gene, CDR1 is LGHDT and CDR2 is YNNKEL (reference sequence). V gave up 1 base and J gave up 7 bases, with 5 bases separating them. The CDR3 runs 12 residues. Written as DNA, the CDR3 is TGTGCCAGCAGCCAAGCTTTCCAGCCCCAGCATTTT. Protein sequence: CASSQAFQPQHF.